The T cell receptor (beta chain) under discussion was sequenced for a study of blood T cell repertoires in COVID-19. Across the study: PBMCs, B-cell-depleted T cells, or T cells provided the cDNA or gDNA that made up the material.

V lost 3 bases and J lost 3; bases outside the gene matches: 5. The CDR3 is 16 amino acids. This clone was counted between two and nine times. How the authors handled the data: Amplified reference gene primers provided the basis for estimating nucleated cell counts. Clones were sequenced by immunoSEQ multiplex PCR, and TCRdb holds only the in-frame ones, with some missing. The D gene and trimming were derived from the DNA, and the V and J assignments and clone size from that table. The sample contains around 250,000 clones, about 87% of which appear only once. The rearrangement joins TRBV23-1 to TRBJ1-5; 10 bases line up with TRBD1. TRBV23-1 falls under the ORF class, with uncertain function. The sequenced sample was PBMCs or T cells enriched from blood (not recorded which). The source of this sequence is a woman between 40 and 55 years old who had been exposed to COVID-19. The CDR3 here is CASSQGDRGDNQPQHF. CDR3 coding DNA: TGCGCCAGCAGTCAGGGGGACAGGGGTGACAATCAGCCCCAGCATTTT.